This TCR beta chain emerged from a study of CD8 T cells in ankylosing spondylitis. Construction of TCR beta libraries was performed using quantitative 5'-RACE with molecular barcodes. TCRdb passed the 5' RACE reads through MiXCR, listing each CDR3 protein once. Among approximately 500,000 distinct CDR3 sequences listed, about an eighth were seen once. Study results and caveats: Both synovial fluid and blood in reactive arthritis had previously been reported to carry some motif variants. Ankylosing spondylitis blood seemed to carry a telltale TCR beta motif made of several highly homologous variants. Relatively rare in peripheral blood, disease-linked clones were also CD8+. In ankylosing spondylitis patients, matched synovial fluid reportedly showed significant enrichment of disease-linked clones.

As to this clonotype: The antigen is unknown.

Trimming cost V 3 bases and J 2 bases; bases outside gene matches: 4. The germline gives CDR1 PRHDT, CDR2 FYEKMQ (reference sequence). The CDR3 sequence is 15 residues long. The chain couples TRBV13 to TRBJ1-2, with 9 bases fitting TRBD1. The receptor was derived from a male donor with ankylosing spondylitis. Specimen: blood, either unsorted or a sorted T cell fraction (not recorded which). The DNA of the CDR3 is TGTGCCAGCAGCTTGACAGGGGGGGCAAACTATGGCTACACCTTC. It specifies CASSLTGGANYGYTF.